This T cell receptor (beta chain) was found in a study of blood T cell repertoires in COVID-19. Whole-study context: T cells, B-cell-depleted T cells, or PBMCs supplied cDNA or gDNA.

Assay: immunoSEQ multiplex PCR; the TCRdb copy retains only in-frame clones and omits some. The repertoire holds under 50,000 clones, approximately 80% seen once, with about 18% in the top ten. Per germline, CDR1 KGHSH and CDR2 LQKENI. There are 13 residues in the CDR3. Trimming stripped 5 bases from V and 4 bases from J, with 11 bases between. The receptor's source is a human donor with active or convalescent COVID-19. The donor label of this sample is uncertain. The sequenced material came from peripheral blood. The genes are TRBV18 and TRBJ1-2; D call uncertain. CDR3 in DNA: TGTGCCAGCTCAGAGGCGGCCGGCTATGGCTACACCTTC. Its translation: CASSEAAGYGYTF.